The clone carrying this TCR beta chain has only a few counts. Its target is unknown. The CDR3 totals 15 residues. With 2 bases removed from V and 6 bases from J, the gap between germline ends came to 16 bases. Germline V lookup: CDR1 LNHNV, CDR2 YYDKDF (reference sequence). Produced via immunoSEQ multiplex PCR; TCRdb's table is partial and in-frame only. The table has just under 35,000 clones, approximately 86% seen once. The data were taken from a study of T cell responses to AZD1222 COVID-19 vaccine. On the study more broadly: Second-dose groups at about 4 or about 12 weeks were pooled. General observations from the study: Sampling that yielded the repertoires occurred only after the peak T cell response. Among vaccine-associated CD4 TCRs, coverage spanned spike, with dominance at 160-218 and 743-854. The donors showed a predominance of white British ancestry and of females, with possible underestimation of clonal diversity.

The rearrangement uses TRBV15 and TRBJ1-1, with D maybe TRBD1 (5 bases). This receptor was taken from an adult in good health. The source was peripheral blood, collected on day 0 of AZD1222 vaccination. In DNA, the CDR3 is TGTGCCACCAGCAGACCCGCGGAGGGGAGTGCTGAAGCTTTCTTT. Protein sequence: CATSRPAEGSAEAFF.